This T cell receptor (beta chain) is drawn from a study of regulatory T cells in long-lasting Graves disease. To note about this clonotype: Its antigen remains unknown.

Sample time point: persistent/refractory GD, antithyroid drugs over 5 years with positive TRAb. The TCR library was made from RNA extracted from PBMCs. Graves' disease diagnosis relied on American Thyroid Association guidelines. Arm-PCR with iRepertoire HTBI primers amplified the CDR3 regions for these TCR beta libraries. One entry per CDR3 protein results from TCRdb running MiXCR on the multiplex PCR reads. The table has some 340,000 distinct CDR3 sequences, about 23% seen once. Overall study results and limits: The TCR repertoire of persistent Graves' patients was less diverse than that of newly diagnosed ones.

Germline V gene sequence: CDR1 SGDLS, CDR2 YYNGEE. The V and J ends lost 0 bases and 5 bases, in that order; junction bases with no gene match: 6. This CDR3 spans 15 amino acids. The sequences come from peripheral blood mononuclear cells (PBMCs), collected when the disease was refractory, from a patient treated with antithyroid drugs. This receptor was identified in a woman in her forties with Graves disease. The V call is TRBV9, the J call TRBJ2-7, with 9 bases that match TRBD2. The CDR3 region is CASSVDEAGGHEQYF. As DNA, the CDR3 is TGTGCCAGCAGCGTAGATGAAGCGGGAGGACACGAGCAGTACTTC.